These 21 T cell receptor beta chains came from one sample sequenced in a study of blood T cell repertoires in COVID-19. Using immunoSEQ multiplex PCR, the repertoire was profiled, and TCRdb retains in-frame clones only, with some absent. The sample has 270,000 or so clones; roughly 84% are singletons. Sequences were obtained from peripheral blood. These receptors were taken from a woman younger than 30 with acute or convalescent COVID-19.

The V call is TRBV19, the J call TRBJ2-7; 7 bases line up with TRBD1. V shed 4 bases and J 5 bases; nucleotides not matched to a gene: 11. The V gene's germline CDR1 is LNHDA and CDR2 SQIVND (reference sequence). The CDR3 sequence is 15 residues long. The CDR3, as DNA: TGTGCCAGTAGTACCGCCAGTTGGGGACAGCACGAGCAGTACTTC. Its protein product is CASSTASWGQHEQYF.

J is TRBJ2-7 and V is TRBV30, with D perhaps TRBD2 (6 bases). This CDR3 contains 14 residues. Germline loops: CDR1 GTSNPN, CDR2 SVGIG (reference sequence). The V end was cut by 0 bases, the J end by 4 bases, with 13 bases between. For the CDR3, the DNA is TGTGCCTGGAGTGTTAGTGCGGGAAGGTACGAGCAGTACTTC. It specifies CAWSVSAGRYEQYF.

The chain combines TRBV15 with TRBJ1-5, with TRBD1 matching 9 bases. Per germline, CDR1 LNHNV and CDR2 YYDKDF (reference sequence). The CDR3 is made up of 20 amino acids. Unmatched junction bases numbered 15, after V lost 3 bases and J lost 0 bases. CDR3 region: CATSSRDPGQGRISNQPQHF. DNA of the CDR3: TGTGCCACCAGCAGCCGGGATCCGGGACAGGGTCGGATTAGCAATCAGCCCCAGCATTTT.

The rearrangement uses TRBV27 and TRBJ2-1; 10 nucleotides line up with TRBD2. V was pared by 0 bases and J by 0 bases, with 17 bases of the junction left unmatched. The CDR3 loop spans 22 amino acids. The V gene's germline CDR1 is MNHEY and CDR2 SMNVEV (reference sequence). CDR3 sequence: CASSLSVYLLAGGGFSYNEQFF. DNA for the CDR3: TGTGCCAGCAGTTTATCCGTATATTTGTTAGCGGGAGGAGGTTTCTCCTACAATGAGCAGTTCTTC.

The gene calls are TRBV5-1 and TRBJ1-2; D is ambiguous. The CDR3 is 14 amino acids. V was pared by 0 bases and J by 0 bases, with 6 bases between. CDR1 SGHRS and CDR2 YFSETQ come from the germline V gene. CDR3 region: CASSLALTNYGYTF. Here the CDR3 DNA reads TGCGCCAGCAGCTTGGCGTTAACTAACTATGGCTACACCTTC.

This clone was counted a few times. This CDR3 is CASSGTPGNTIYF. CDR3 coding DNA: TGTGCCAGCAGTGGGACTCCTGGAAACACCATATATTTT. The chain carries TRBV28 and TRBJ1-3; D possibly corresponds to TRBD1 (5 bases). This CDR3 spans 13 amino acids. CDR1 is MDHEN and CDR2 is SYDVKM in the germline V gene. V was clipped by 5 bases and J by 2 bases, with 7 bases between them.

This CDR3 reads CASSSDIVNSPLHF. DNA for the CDR3: TGTGCCAGCAGCTCGGACATTGTCAATTCACCCCTCCACTTT. The V gene is TRBV11-2, the J gene TRBJ1-6, with D tentatively TRBD1 (5 bases). The germline V gene encodes CDR1 SGHAT and CDR2 FQNNGV. The CDR3 totals 14 residues. Trimming cost V 4 bases and J 7 bases, with 11 bases left between them.

This chain joins TRBV4-3 and TRBJ2-7; 12 bases line up with TRBD1. The CDR3 contains 17 residues. Per the germline V gene, CDR1 is LGHNA and CDR2 is YSLEER. The trim removed 0 bases at V and 3 bases at J, leaving 6 bases unmatched. CDR3 amino acids: CASSQDLGQGAIYEQYF. CDR3 in DNA: TGCGCCAGCAGCCAAGATCTGGGACAGGGGGCGATCTACGAGCAGTACTTC.

This chain uses TRBV11-2 with TRBJ1-5; D call uncertain. Trimming stripped 2 bases from V and 5 bases from J, with 7 bases between. This CDR3 contains 13 residues. Germline V gives CDR1 SGHAT, CDR2 FQNNGV. CDR3 coding DNA: TGTGCCAGCAGCTTAAGCTACTATCAGCCCCAGCATTTT. Its translation is CASSLSYYQPQHF.

This rearrangement joins TRBV5-1 to TRBJ2-5, with no clear D. V lost 0 bases, J lost 5 bases, and 14 bases lay in between. This CDR3 region has 15 residues. In germline, CDR1 is SGHRS, CDR2 YFSETQ. This CDR3 is CASSLDAMSWETQYF. DNA for the CDR3: TGCGCCAGCAGCTTGGACGCTATGTCCTGGGAGACCCAGTACTTC.

The J gene is TRBJ2-4, the V gene TRBV7-9, with 9 bases identical to TRBD1. CDR1 is SEHNR and CDR2 is FQNEAQ in the germline V gene (reference sequence). Unmatched junction bases numbered 12, after V lost 5 bases and J lost 4 bases. The CDR3 has 17 residues. CDR3 loop: CASSPAGGGTGKNIQYF. CDR3 nucleotide sequence: TGTGCCAGCAGCCCCGCAGGGGGAGGGACAGGGAAAAACATTCAGTACTTC.

In its sample, this clone was seen once. This chain joins TRBV9 and TRBJ1-2; the match to TRBD1 covers 7 bases. After removal of 2 bases from V and 4 bases from J, the junction contained 5 bases not matched to a gene. This CDR3 is 14 amino acids long. CDR1 is SGDLS, CDR2 YYNGEE, per germline. This CDR3 reads CASSVTQGTYGYTF. In DNA form, the CDR3 reads TGTGCCAGCAGCGTCACACAGGGGACCTATGGCTACACCTTC.

This clone was seen a few times. The chain combines TRBV7-2 with TRBJ2-5; TRBD2 aligns across 8 bases. Trimming at V came to 2 bases and at J to 5 bases, leaving 4 bases not matched to a gene. The CDR3 contains 14 residues. CDR1 and CDR2 (germline): SGHTA, FQGNSA. CDR3 DNA: TGTGCCAGCAGCTTACGGGAGGGCCATGAGACCCAGTACTTC. Translated: CASSLREGHETQYF.

The rearrangement uses TRBV28 and TRBJ2-3, with TRBD1 matching 7 bases. The ends lost 8 bases at V and 10 bases at J; junction bases unmatched: 15. The CDR3 spans 14 residues. From germline, CDR1 is MDHEN and CDR2 SYDVKM. The DNA for the CDR3 is TGTGCCAGCTCAACACTCCGACAGGGAGTGGCGCAGTATTTT. Translated, it gives CASSTLRQGVAQYF.

The rearrangement uses TRBV12-3 or TRBV12-4 and TRBJ1-6; D possibly corresponds to TRBD1 (5 bases). V shed 6 bases and J shed 12 bases, with 15 bases lying between them. The CDR3 is made up of 13 amino acids. The CDR3 protein is CASSRTIVEPLHF. CDR3 bases: TGTGCCAGCAGCAGGACAATCGTTGAACCCCTCCACTTT.

The V gene is TRBV18, the J gene TRBJ2-7; maybe TRBD2 (6 bases). This CDR3 is built from 13 residues. Trimming shortened V by 3 bases and J by 3 bases, and 9 bases separated the two germline ends. Germline V gene lookup returns CDR1 KGHSH and CDR2 LQKENI. The chain's CDR3 is CASSPMGGYEQYF. The CDR3 coding sequence is TGTGCCAGCTCACCCATGGGGGGCTACGAGCAGTACTTC.

The V call is TRBV2, the J call TRBJ1-1; D might be TRBD1 (6 bases). The V end was cut by 7 bases, the J end by 0 bases, with 12 bases between. The CDR3 has 14 amino acids. The germline V gene encodes CDR1 SNHLY and CDR2 FYNNEI. CDR3 sequence reads: CASKGDQMNTEAFF. The DNA for the CDR3 is TGTGCCAGCAAGGGGGACCAAATGAACACTGAAGCTTTCTTT.

The V call is TRBV9, the J call TRBJ2-4; 8 positions agree with TRBD1. Germline lookup yields CDR1 SGDLS and CDR2 YYNGEE. The CDR3 is made up of 14 amino acids. V shed 3 bases and J 4 bases; nucleotides not matched to a gene: 3. The CDR3 loop reads CASSGGTGKNIQYF. The CDR3 DNA reads TGTGCCAGCAGCGGAGGGACAGGAAAAAACATTCAGTACTTC.

This chain joins TRBV27 and TRBJ2-5; tentatively, D is TRBD2 (7 bases). This CDR3 has 14 amino acids. V lost 6 bases to trimming and J lost 5 bases, with 16 bases between them. CDR1 and CDR2 (germline): MNHEY, SMNVEV (reference sequence). The CDR3 spells CASRPGGALETQYF. The DNA of the CDR3 is TGTGCCAGCAGGCCTGGGGGGGCTTTGGAGACCCAGTACTTC.

This clone was seen once. The identical CDR3 is also encoded by other nucleotide sequences in the sample. The chain is built from TRBV7-9 and TRBJ2-5, with 9 nucleotides matching TRBD2. The CDR3 runs to 14 residues. Germline CDR1 is SEHNR and CDR2 is FQNEAQ (reference sequence). The V segment lost 3 bases and the J segment 4 bases; nucleotides outside the gene matches: 3. Written as DNA, the CDR3 is TGTGCCAGCAGCTTGAGTAGCGGGAGAGAGACCCAGTACTTC. It yields the protein CASSLSSGRETQYF.

The chain couples TRBV7-9 to TRBJ1-4; D not certain. The germline CDR1 and CDR2 sequences are SEHNR and FQNEAQ (reference sequence). Trimming stripped 3 bases from V and 3 bases from J, with 8 bases between. This CDR3 comprises 14 residues. The CDR3 DNA sequence: TGTGCCAGCAGCTTGGCGGGTGCTAATGAAAAACTGTTTTTT. Protein sequence: CASSLAGANEKLFF.